This TCR beta chain was profiled in a study of blood T cell repertoires in COVID-19. On the study more broadly: COVID-19 samples collected from the United States, Italy and Spain covered acute and convalescent phases. T cells, B-cell-depleted T cells, or PBMCs supplied cDNA or gDNA.

Germline CDR1 GTSNPN, CDR2 SVGIG (reference sequence). The CDR3 is made up of 13 amino acids. The V end lost 0 bases, the J end lost 6 bases, and 11 bases lay between the germline ends. Sequenced by immunoSEQ multiplex PCR; TCRdb stores in-frame clones only, minus some. The sample carries over 150,000 clones, roughly four fifths recorded once. The chain uses TRBV30 and TRBJ1-2, with D maybe TRBD1 (5 bases). Sequencing was carried out using peripheral blood. This sequence was found in a woman between 65 and 79 years old with COVID-19, enrolled during active disease. CDR3 sequence: CAWSVRTQHGYTF. For the CDR3, the DNA is TGTGCCTGGAGTGTAAGGACACAGCATGGCTACACCTTC.